This T cell receptor beta chain comes out of a study of blood T cell repertoires in COVID-19. The wider study: T cells, B-cell-depleted T cells, or PBMCs supplied cDNA or gDNA.

In the source study's methods: Amplification of reference gene primers was used by the study to estimate nucleated cell counts. Some clones are missing from TCRdb's copy, which holds only in-frame ones; the method was immunoSEQ multiplex PCR. That table supplies the V and J calls and clone size; D and trimming were determined from the DNA. The sample yields approximately 300,000 clones, roughly 90% seen once. This CDR3 comprises 14 residues. Germline V gene data show CDR1 as SEHNR and CDR2 as FQNEAQ (reference sequence). V lost 11 bases, J lost 2 bases, and 15 bases lay in between. The chain couples TRBV7-9 to TRBJ2-2; D is unclear. Sequences were obtained from PBMCs or T cells enriched from blood (not recorded which). The sequence was obtained from a woman aged 25 to 39 who had been exposed to COVID-19. This CDR3 reads CAGNTQVNTGELFF. Here the CDR3 DNA reads TGTGCCGGAAACACTCAGGTCAACACCGGGGAGCTGTTTTTT.